This T cell receptor beta chain emerged from a study of blood T cell repertoires in COVID-19. Across the whole study: T cells, B-cell-depleted T cells, or PBMCs supplied cDNA or gDNA.

Sequenced by immunoSEQ multiplex PCR; TCRdb stores in-frame clones only, minus some. Of around 100,000 clones in the sample, around 85% were seen once. Sequencing used peripheral blood. This TCR came from a man between 45 and 60 years old with active or convalescent COVID-19.

Written as DNA, the CDR3 is TGCAGCGCCGGGACAGGGATCCCCAACGAGCAGTACTTC. Translation: CSAGTGIPNEQYF. V gene TRBV29-1 combines with J gene TRBJ2-7, with 9 nucleotides matching TRBD1. Germline values: CDR1 SQVTM, CDR2 ANQGSEA. The length of the CDR3 is 13 residues. With 7 bases clipped from V and 5 bases from J, the junction kept 9 bases outside the gene matches.